This TCR beta chain was captured by sequencing in a study of technical replicates of blood from a few donors. Sequencing used immunoSEQ multiplex PCR; TCRdb keeps in-frame clones, though not all of them. The sample lists approximately 99,000 clones, about 96% seen once, with approximately 0.38% in the top ten. CDR3 size: 14 residues. Germline V CDR1 and CDR2: LGHNA, YNFKEQ. Trimming cost V 4 bases and J 8 bases, with 14 bases left between them. The gene calls are TRBV4-2 and TRBJ1-4; the D gene is possibly TRBD1 (6 bases). This TCR was sampled from a human donor in good health. The sequencing sample was made of T cells isolated from PBMCs. The CDR3 region is CASSRLGAAEKLFF. In DNA, the CDR3 is TGTGCCAGCAGCCGGCTGGGGGCCGCCGAAAAACTGTTTTTT.